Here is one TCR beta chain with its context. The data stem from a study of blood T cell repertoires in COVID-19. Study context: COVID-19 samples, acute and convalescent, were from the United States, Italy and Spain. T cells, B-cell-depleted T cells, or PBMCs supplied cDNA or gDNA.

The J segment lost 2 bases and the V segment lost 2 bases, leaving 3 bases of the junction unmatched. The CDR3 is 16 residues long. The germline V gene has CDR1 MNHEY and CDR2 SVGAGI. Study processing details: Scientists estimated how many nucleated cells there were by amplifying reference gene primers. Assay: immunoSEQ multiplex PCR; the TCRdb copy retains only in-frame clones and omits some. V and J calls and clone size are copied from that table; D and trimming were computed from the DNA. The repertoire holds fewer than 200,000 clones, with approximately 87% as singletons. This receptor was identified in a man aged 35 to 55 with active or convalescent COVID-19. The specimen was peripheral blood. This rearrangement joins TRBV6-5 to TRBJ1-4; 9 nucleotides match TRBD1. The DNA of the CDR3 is TGTGCCAGCAGTTACGCGGACAGGGGTACTAATGAAAAACTGTTTTTT. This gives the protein CASSYADRGTNEKLFF.